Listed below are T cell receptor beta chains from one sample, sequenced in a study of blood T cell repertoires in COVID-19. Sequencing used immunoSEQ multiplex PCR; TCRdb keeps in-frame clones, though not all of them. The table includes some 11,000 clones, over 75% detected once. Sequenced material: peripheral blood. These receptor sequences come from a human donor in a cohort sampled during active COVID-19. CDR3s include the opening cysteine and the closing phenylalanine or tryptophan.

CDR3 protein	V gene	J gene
CASSWTGSKSSPLHF	TRBV7-9	TRBJ1-6
CASSLHSGSYNEQFF	TRBV11-2	TRBJ2-1
CASSLYGAGGISNQPQHF	TRBV7-2	TRBJ1-5
CASRRQGAAEAFF	TRBV5-4	TRBJ1-1
CASTHRGFSSEQYF	TRBV28	TRBJ2-7
CASSELGTSGNEQYF	TRBV6-1	TRBJ2-7
CASSAYGVGGNTEAFF	TRBV6-2/TRBV6-3	TRBJ1-1
CASSRGLAGDVAGELFF	TRBV4-3	TRBJ2-2
CASSPRQANEPDIYGYTF	TRBV27	TRBJ1-2
CASSQAIGGLETQYF	TRBV4-3	TRBJ2-5
CASSIRGNQPQHF	TRBV19	TRBJ1-5
CATSRGSGRAEEQYF	TRBV15	TRBJ2-7
CASSPGTSGRRVGNEQFF	TRBV5-6	TRBJ2-1
CASSSEDRNQPQHF	TRBV28	TRBJ1-5
CASSLGRGSDTQYF	TRBV7-9	TRBJ2-3
CASSRGQERPYEQYF	TRBV3-1/TRBV3-2	TRBJ2-7
CASGRQRANTGELFF	TRBV6-5	TRBJ2-2
CASSQGQTNEKLFF	TRBV3-1/TRBV3-2	TRBJ1-4
CASSITSGHTDTQYF	TRBV19	TRBJ2-3
CASSLTPGQGYNEQFF	TRBV11-2	TRBJ2-1
CASRRLAGFTDTQYF	TRBV6-5	TRBJ2-3
CASSLQGQNTEAFF	TRBV5-5	TRBJ1-1
CASSLWTGGTGGEVEQYF	TRBV7-9	TRBJ2-7
CASSRGGTARAFF	TRBV7-9	TRBJ1-1
CASSPGQGMNTEAFF	TRBV18	TRBJ1-1
CASSKQGPANYGYTF	TRBV27	TRBJ1-2
CASSESRGLGTEAFF	TRBV25-1	TRBJ1-1
CAWTRTSGVYNEQFF	TRBV30	TRBJ2-1
CASSYTVGLQNEKLFF	TRBV6-6	TRBJ1-4
CASSQGAPGLAFDEQFF	TRBV4-1	TRBJ2-1
CASSLGGQETQYF	TRBV11-3	TRBJ2-5
CSATRGEGHGYTF	TRBV29-1	TRBJ1-2
CASSLGGGYNEQFF	TRBV7-3	TRBJ2-1
CASSRRGGEGNQPQHF	TRBV2	TRBJ1-5
CSVVGTGSTNEQFF	TRBV29-1	TRBJ2-1
CASSQAPGGEAEAFF	TRBV14	TRBJ1-1
CASSFDRGDYEQYF	TRBV5-1	TRBJ2-7
CASSPKGLAGGQETQYF	TRBV4-2	TRBJ2-5
CASSLRTSGSSSEQFF	TRBV27	TRBJ2-1
CASSVDPGGPLNEQYF	TRBV9	TRBJ2-7
CASSQTTGTNEKLFF	TRBV3-1/TRBV3-2	TRBJ1-4
CASSVASASNTGELFF	TRBV9	TRBJ2-2